The rows below give T cell receptor beta chains drawn from one sample of a study of blood T cell repertoires in COVID-19. Assay used: immunoSEQ multiplex PCR; TCRdb lists only in-frame clones, some missing. The sample yields around 57,000 clones, more than 65% seen once. Material: peripheral blood. The receptors stem from a woman between 65 and 79 years old with acute or convalescent COVID-19. The CDR3 runs from the conserved cysteine through the conserved F or W. D genes are given only for firm matches. Not all rows give a size; the values are once, few, many and, for expanded clones, a class.

>.|TRBJ2-2|TRBV7-2|few
TGTGCCAGCAGCTTAGTCCACAGGGCAGTACACCGGGGAGCTGTTTTT
CASSLVHRAVHRGAVF
>.|TRBJ1-2|TRBV30|.
TGTGCCTGGATCAAAAGGGAGCTTCATGGCTACACCTTC
CAWIKRELHGYTF
>.|TRBJ1-2|TRBV2|.
TGTGCCAGCAGTGATGGTCCGGACTATGGCTACACCTTC
CASSDGPDYGYTF
>TRBD1|TRBJ1-5|TRBV28|few
TGTGCCGGATCACAGGGGAATCAGCCCCAGCATTTT
CAGSQGNQPQHF
>.|TRBJ1-1|TRBV6-5|.
TGTGCCAGCAGTTATATCCAGGATAGAGAAGCTTTCTTT
CASSYIQDREAFF
>.|TRBJ1-1|TRBV5-1|.
TGCGCCAGCAGCCTCCAGAGGGCAATGAACACTGAAGCTTTCTTT
CASSLQRAMNTEAFF
>.|TRBJ1-1|TRBV27|.
TGTGCCAGCAGTTTATTCGCCCGGTCGGGGAACACTGAAGCTTTCTTT
CASSLFARSGNTEAFF
>TRBD1|TRBJ1-2|TRBV6-5|.
TGTGCCAGCAGTCCCTTGACAGGGGATAACTATGGCTACACCTTC
CASSPLTGDNYGYTF
>TRBD1|TRBJ2-7|TRBV24-1|.
TGTGCCACCAGTGGCCCCGGGACAGGTATGGACGAGCAGTACTTC
CATSGPGTGMDEQYF
>TRBD1|TRBJ2-4|TRBV19|.
TGTGCCAGTTCGACTTGGACAGGGGAGAACATTCAGTACTTC
CASSTWTGENIQYF
>TRBD1|TRBJ1-2|TRBV30|many
TGTGCCTGGAGTGTATTGACAGGGGGTGGGGGCTACACCTTC
CAWSVLTGGGGYTF
>.|TRBJ1-1|TRBV11-2|once
TGTGCCAGCAGCTCAGGGATTAAAGCTTTCTTT
CASSSGIKAFF
>TRBD2|TRBJ2-5|TRBV6-6|.
TGTGCCAGCAGTCGAGCGGGGGCCCCTCCACACGAAGAGACCCAGTACTTC
CASSRAGAPPHEETQYF
>TRBD1|TRBJ2-7|TRBV28|.
TGTGCCAGCAGCGCTGGACAGGGCGCTTTCTCCGAGCAGTACTTC
CASSAGQGAFSEQYF
>.|TRBJ1-5|TRBV3-1/TRBV3-2|.
TGTGCCAGCAGCCATGGGGGGAGCGTCGCGCGGGGTCAGCCCCAGCATTTT
CASSHGGSVARGQPQHF
>TRBD2|TRBJ2-3|TRBV5-1|.
TGCGCCAGCAGCTTCGGGACTAGCTTTGGCACAGATACGCAGTATTTT
CASSFGTSFGTDTQYF
>TRBD1|TRBJ2-1|TRBV19|.
TGTGCCAGTACTCTGACAGGGGGCGGTTCGGGTGAGCAGTTCTTC
CASTLTGGGSGEQFF
>TRBD1|TRBJ1-5|TRBV7-2|.
TGTGCCAGCAGCTTAGGGGGGACAGGGGGCAATCAGCCCCAGCATTTT
CASSLGGTGGNQPQHF
>.|TRBJ1-3|TRBV7-9|.
TGTGCCAGCGACAGGAGCTCTGGAAACACCATATATTTT
CASDRSSGNTIYF